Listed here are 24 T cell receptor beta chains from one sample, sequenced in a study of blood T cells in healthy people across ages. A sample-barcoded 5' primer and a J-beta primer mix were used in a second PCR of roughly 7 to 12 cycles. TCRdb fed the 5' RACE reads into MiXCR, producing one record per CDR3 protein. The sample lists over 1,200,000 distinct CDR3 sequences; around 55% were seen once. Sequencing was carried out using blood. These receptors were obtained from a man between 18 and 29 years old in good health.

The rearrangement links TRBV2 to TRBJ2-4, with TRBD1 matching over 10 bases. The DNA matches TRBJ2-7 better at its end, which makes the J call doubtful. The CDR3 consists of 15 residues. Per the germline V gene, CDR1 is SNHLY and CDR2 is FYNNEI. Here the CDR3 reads CASSGGDRGTYEQYF. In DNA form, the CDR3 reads TGTGCCAGCAGTGGAGGGGACAGGGGCACCTACGAGCAGTACTTC.

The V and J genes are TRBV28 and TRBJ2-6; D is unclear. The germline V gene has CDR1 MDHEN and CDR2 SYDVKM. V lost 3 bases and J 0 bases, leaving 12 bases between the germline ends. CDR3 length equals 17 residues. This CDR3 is CASSLGPRGSGANVLTF. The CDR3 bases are TGTGCCAGCAGTTTGGGCCCCCGAGGCTCTGGGGCCAACGTCCTGACTTTC.

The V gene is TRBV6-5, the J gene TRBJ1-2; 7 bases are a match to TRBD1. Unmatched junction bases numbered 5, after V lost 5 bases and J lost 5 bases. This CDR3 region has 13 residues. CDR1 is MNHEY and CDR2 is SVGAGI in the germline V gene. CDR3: CASSVGGWYGYTF. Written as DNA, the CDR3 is TGTGCCAGCAGTGTAGGGGGCTGGTATGGCTACACCTTC.

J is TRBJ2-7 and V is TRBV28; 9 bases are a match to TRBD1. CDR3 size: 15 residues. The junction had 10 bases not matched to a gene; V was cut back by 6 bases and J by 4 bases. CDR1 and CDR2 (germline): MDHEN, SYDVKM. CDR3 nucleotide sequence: TGTGCCAGCAGGAAACAGGGGGCGCCCCAATACGAGCAGTACTTC. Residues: CASRKQGAPQYEQYF.

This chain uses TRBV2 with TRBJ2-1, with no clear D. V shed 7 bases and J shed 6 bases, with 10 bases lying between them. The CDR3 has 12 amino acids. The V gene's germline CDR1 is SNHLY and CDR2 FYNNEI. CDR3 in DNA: TGTGCCAGCATGAAACTTCTCAATGAGCAGTTCTTC. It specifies CASMKLLNEQFF.

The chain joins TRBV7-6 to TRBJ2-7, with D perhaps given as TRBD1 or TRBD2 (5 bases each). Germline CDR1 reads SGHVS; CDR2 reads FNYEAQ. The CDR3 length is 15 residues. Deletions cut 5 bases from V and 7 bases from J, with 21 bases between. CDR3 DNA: TGTGCCAGCAGCCAAGGGACGGTGTCCTTTTCGGAGCAGTACTTC. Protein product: CASSQGTVSFSEQYF.

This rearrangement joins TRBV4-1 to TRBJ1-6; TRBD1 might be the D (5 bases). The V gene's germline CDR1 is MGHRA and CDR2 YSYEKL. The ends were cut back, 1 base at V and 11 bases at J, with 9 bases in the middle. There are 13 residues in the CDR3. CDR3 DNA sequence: TGCGCCAGCAGCCAAGTGTCGGGACCACCCCTCCACTTT. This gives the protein CASSQVSGPPLHF.

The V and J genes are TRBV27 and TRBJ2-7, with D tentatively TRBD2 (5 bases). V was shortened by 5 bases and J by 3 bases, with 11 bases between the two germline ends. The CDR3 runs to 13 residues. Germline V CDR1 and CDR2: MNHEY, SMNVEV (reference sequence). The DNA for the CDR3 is TGTGCCAGCAGTCACGGGATTGACTACGAGCAGTACTTC. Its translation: CASSHGIDYEQYF.

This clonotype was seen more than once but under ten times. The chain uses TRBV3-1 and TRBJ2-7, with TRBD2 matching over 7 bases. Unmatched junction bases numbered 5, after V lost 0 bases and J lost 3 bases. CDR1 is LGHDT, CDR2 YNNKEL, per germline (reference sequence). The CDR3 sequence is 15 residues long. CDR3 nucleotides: TGTGCCAGCAGCCAAGACGGCGGGAGTTACTACGAGCAGTACTTC. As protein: CASSQDGGSYYEQYF.

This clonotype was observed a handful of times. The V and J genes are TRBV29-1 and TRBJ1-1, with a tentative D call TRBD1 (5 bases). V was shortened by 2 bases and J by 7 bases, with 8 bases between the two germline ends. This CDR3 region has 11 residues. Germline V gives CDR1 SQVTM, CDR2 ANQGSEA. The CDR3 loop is CSVERGSEAFF. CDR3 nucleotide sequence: TGCAGCGTTGAACGGGGCAGTGAAGCTTTCTTT.

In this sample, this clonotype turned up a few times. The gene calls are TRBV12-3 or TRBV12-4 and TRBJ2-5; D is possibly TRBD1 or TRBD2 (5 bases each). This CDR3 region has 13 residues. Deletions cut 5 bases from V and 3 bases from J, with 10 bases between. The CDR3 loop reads CASSDRGKETQYF. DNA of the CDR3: TGTGCCAGCAGTGACAGAGGGAAAGAGACCCAGTACTTC.

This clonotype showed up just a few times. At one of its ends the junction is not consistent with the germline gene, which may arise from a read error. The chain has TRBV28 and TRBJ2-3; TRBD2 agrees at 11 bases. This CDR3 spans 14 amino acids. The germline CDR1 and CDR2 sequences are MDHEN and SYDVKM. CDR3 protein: CAGSLAGGRNTQYF. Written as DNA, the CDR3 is TGTGCCGGCAGTTTAGCGGGGGGGCGAAATACGCAGTATTTT.

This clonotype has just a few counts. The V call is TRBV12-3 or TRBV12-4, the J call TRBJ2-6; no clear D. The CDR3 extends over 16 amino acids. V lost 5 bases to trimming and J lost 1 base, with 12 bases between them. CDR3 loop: CASSPISLSGANVLTF. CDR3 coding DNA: TGTGCCAGCAGTCCGATCTCTCTTTCTGGGGCCAACGTCCTGACTTTC.

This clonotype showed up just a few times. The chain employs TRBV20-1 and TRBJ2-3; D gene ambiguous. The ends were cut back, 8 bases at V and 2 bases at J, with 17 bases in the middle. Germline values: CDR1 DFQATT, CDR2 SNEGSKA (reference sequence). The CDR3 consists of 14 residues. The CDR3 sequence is CSPRTVPPTDTQYF. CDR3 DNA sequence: TGCAGTCCCCGGACGGTCCCACCCACAGATACGCAGTATTTT.

The CDR3 loop reads CASSASTGLSYEQYF. CDR3 in DNA: TGTGCCAGCAGCGCCTCGACAGGGCTCTCCTACGAGCAGTACTTC. V and J are TRBV11-2 and TRBJ2-7, with 7 positions matching TRBD1. The germline V gene has CDR1 SGHAT and CDR2 FQNNGV. Trimming cost V 5 bases and J 0 bases; bases outside gene matches: 7. There are 15 residues in the CDR3.

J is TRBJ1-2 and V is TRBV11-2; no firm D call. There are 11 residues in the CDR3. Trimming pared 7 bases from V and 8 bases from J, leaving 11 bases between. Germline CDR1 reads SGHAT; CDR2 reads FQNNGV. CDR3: CASTIIQGYTF. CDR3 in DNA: TGTGCCAGCACTATTATACAAGGCTACACCTTC.

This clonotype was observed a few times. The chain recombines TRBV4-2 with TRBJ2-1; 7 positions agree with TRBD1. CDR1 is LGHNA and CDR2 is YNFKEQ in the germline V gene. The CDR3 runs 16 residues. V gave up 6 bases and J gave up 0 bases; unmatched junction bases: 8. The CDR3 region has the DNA TGTGCCAGCAGTTTCCCGGGACAGAGCTCCTACAATGAGCAGTTCTTC. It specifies CASSFPGQSSYNEQFF.

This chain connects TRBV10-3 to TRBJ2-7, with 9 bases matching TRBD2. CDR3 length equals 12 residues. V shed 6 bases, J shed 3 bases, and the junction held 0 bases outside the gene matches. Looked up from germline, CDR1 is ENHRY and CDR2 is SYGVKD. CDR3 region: CAIRAGGYEQYF. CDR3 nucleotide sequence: TGTGCCATCAGAGCGGGGGGCTACGAGCAGTACTTC.

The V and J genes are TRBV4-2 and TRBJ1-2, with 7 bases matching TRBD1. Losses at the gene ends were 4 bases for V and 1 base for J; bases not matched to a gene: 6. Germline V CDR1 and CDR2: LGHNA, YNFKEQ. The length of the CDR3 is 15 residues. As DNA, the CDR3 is TGTGCCAGCAGCCCCTATACAGGGGTTAACTATGGCTACACCTTC. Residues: CASSPYTGVNYGYTF.

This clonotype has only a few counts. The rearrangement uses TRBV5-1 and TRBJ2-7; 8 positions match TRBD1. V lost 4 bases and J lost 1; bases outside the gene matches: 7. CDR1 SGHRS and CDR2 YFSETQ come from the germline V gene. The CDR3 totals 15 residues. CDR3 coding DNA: TGCGCCAGCAGCCCGGATGGGGACAGGTCCTACGAGCAGTACTTC. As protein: CASSPDGDRSYEQYF.

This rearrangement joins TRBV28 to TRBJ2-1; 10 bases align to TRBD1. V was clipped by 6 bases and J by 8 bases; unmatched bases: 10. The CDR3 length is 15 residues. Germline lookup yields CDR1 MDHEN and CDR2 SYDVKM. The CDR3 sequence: CASRPGTGEGDEQFF. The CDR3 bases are TGTGCCAGCAGACCCGGGACAGGGGAGGGAGATGAGCAGTTCTTC.

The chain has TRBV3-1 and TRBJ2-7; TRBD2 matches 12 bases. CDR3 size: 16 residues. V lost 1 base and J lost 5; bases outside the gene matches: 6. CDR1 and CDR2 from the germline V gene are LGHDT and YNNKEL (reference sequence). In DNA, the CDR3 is TGTGCCAGCAGCCAAGCGTTGGGACTAGCGGGTCACGAGCAGTACTTC. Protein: CASSQALGLAGHEQYF.

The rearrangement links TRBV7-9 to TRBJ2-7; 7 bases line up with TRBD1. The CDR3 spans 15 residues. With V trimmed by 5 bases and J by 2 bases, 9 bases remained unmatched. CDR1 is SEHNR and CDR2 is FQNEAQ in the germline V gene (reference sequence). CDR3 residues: CASSTSRQGPYEQYF. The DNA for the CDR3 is TGTGCCAGCAGCACATCCCGACAGGGTCCCTACGAGCAGTACTTC.

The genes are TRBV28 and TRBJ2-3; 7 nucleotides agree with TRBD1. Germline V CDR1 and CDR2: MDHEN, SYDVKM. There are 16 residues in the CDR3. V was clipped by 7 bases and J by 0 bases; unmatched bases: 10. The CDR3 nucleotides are TGTGCCAGCAAAAGACAGGGATACCTTAGCACAGATACGCAGTATTTT. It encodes CASKRQGYLSTDTQYF.